A single sample gave rise to the 17 T cell receptor beta chains below, sequenced in a study of PD-1 blockade in mismatch repair-deficient tumors. The method was immunoSEQ multiplex PCR; TCRdb's version includes in-frame clones alone and lacks a portion of them. The sample contains some 100,000 clones, 70% to 85% of which appear only once. The sample was peripheral blood, taken roughly 36 weeks after starting pembrolizumab. Every receptor here comes from an adult with mismatch repair-deficient cancer.

The rearrangement joins TRBV5-1 to TRBJ1-5, with no clear D. Trimming left V 0 bases short and J 3 bases short, with 13 bases between. Germline values: CDR1 SGHRS, CDR2 YFSETQ. The CDR3 extends over 16 amino acids. The CDR3 nucleotides read TGCGCCAGCAGCTTGGGAGATGGCACGAACAATCAGCCCCAGCATTTT. Translating gives CASSLGDGTNNQPQHF.

This clone has more than one count but fewer than ten. The chain couples TRBV5-1 to TRBJ1-1, with unresolved D. Germline CDR1 and CDR2: SGHRS and YFSETQ. V was trimmed by 1 base and J by 1 base, leaving 5 bases between them. This CDR3 spans 13 amino acids. DNA for the CDR3: TGCGCCAGCAGCTTGAGGTCGAACACTGAAGCTTTCTTT. Residues: CASSLRSNTEAFF. The full variable domain, in which reference TRBV5-1 and TRBJ1-1 provide the parts outside the CDR3, is KAGVTQTPRYLIKTRGQQVTLSCSPISGHRSVSWYQQTPGQGLQFLFEYFSETQRNKGNFPGRFSGRQFSNSRSEMNVSTLELGDSALYLCASSLRSNTEAFFGQGTRLTVV.

V gene TRBV7-2 combines with J gene TRBJ1-4; possibly TRBD1 for D (5 bases). This CDR3 region has 15 residues. Germline assignment: CDR1 SGHTA and CDR2 FQGNSA. V was trimmed by 1 base and J by 8 bases, leaving 14 bases between them. The CDR3 loop reads CASSLGDGRGEKLFF. The CDR3 bases are TGTGCCAGCAGCTTAGGGGACGGCCGCGGGGAAAAACTGTTTTTT.

This clone was counted a single time. The chain joins TRBV5-1 to TRBJ2-7; maybe TRBD2 (6 bases). The V end was cut by 0 bases, the J end by 0 bases, with 19 bases between. CDR3 length equals 18 residues. Per the germline V gene, CDR1 is SGHRS and CDR2 is YFSETQ. The CDR3 DNA follows: TGCGCCAGCAGCTTGGGATCCGGGCAACCCGGGAGCTCCTACGAGCAGTACTTC. It translates to CASSLGSGQPGSSYEQYF.

This clone appeared a single time. The chain recombines TRBV5-4 with TRBJ1-1, with D unclear. V was trimmed by 6 bases and J by 4 bases, leaving 13 bases between them. The CDR3 extends over 13 amino acids. Per germline, CDR1 SGHNT and CDR2 YYREEE (reference sequence). The CDR3 bases are TGTGCCAGCAAAAGTTCTGGGTTCACTGAAGCTTTCTTT. It is translated as CASKSSGFTEAFF.

Here the CDR3 DNA reads TGCAGCGTTGGAGGCATAAACACTGAAGCTTTCTTT. Protein: CSVGGINTEAFF. The chain employs TRBV29-1 and TRBJ1-1; D not certain. Trimming stripped 4 bases from V and 2 bases from J, with 8 bases between. Looked up from germline, CDR1 is SQVTM and CDR2 is ANQGSEA. This CDR3 region has 12 residues.

The J gene is TRBJ2-5, the V gene TRBV27; D may match TRBD1 or TRBD2 (5 bases each). Germline V gene data show CDR1 as MNHEY and CDR2 as SMNVEV (reference sequence). Trimming removed 2 bases at V and 4 bases at J, with 17 bases between. CDR3 length: 16 residues. This chain's CDR3 is CASSLDARAGGETQYF. CDR3 bases: TGTGCCAGCAGTTTAGACGCCAGGGCCGGAGGAGAGACCCAGTACTTC.

V gene TRBV7-8 combines with J gene TRBJ2-5; weak D call: TRBD2 (6 bases). Germline V lookup: CDR1 SGHVS, CDR2 FQNEAQ. The CDR3 is 15 amino acids. Trimming pared 3 bases from V and 2 bases from J, leaving 13 bases between. In nucleotides, the CDR3 is TGTGCCAGCAGCTTGAGTGGCGGGGTACAAGAGACCCAGTACTTC. Its protein product is CASSLSGGVQETQYF.

The rearrangement joins TRBV30 to TRBJ2-3; 8 bases map to TRBD2. This CDR3 is 16 amino acids long. Germline V gene lookup returns CDR1 GTSNPN and CDR2 SVGIG (reference sequence). V was pared by 2 bases and J by 0 bases, with 7 bases of the junction left unmatched. The CDR3 protein is CAWSPQIAGSTDTQYF. For the CDR3, the DNA is TGTGCCTGGAGTCCACAGATAGCGGGAAGCACAGATACGCAGTATTTT.

The gene calls are TRBV2 and TRBJ2-3; a possible D gene is TRBD2 (5 bases). Per germline, CDR1 SNHLY and CDR2 FYNNEI. Trimming removed 6 bases at V and 6 bases at J, with 16 bases between. The CDR3 is 14 amino acids. The CDR3 DNA sequence: TGTGCCAGCAGCGCTACTACTAGGGCGGATACGCAGTATTTT. Encoded protein: CASSATTRADTQYF. The full variable domain, its missing parts supplied by reference TRBV2 and TRBJ2-3, is EPEVTQTPSHQVTQMGQEVILRCVPISNHLYFYWYRQILGQKVEFLVSFYNNEISEKSEIFDDQFSVERPDGSNFTLKIRSTKLEDSAMYFCASSATTRADTQYFGPGTRLTVL.

The rearrangement links TRBV30 to TRBJ2-7, with 8 nucleotides matching TRBD2. CDR1 is GTSNPN, CDR2 SVGIG, per germline (reference sequence). This CDR3 region has 14 residues. V lost 4 bases, J lost 7 bases, and 12 bases stayed unmatched. CDR3 nucleotides: TGTGCCTGGACCCGATTTAGGAGCGGGGGAGAGCAGTACTTC. It encodes CAWTRFRSGGEQYF. The complete variable domain, with remaining parts taken from reference TRBV30 and TRBJ2-7, reads SQTIHQWPATLVQPVGSPLSLECTVEGTSNPNLYWYRQAAGRGLQLLFYSVGIGQISSEVPQNLSASRPQDRQFILSSKKLLLSDSGFYLCAWTRFRSGGEQYFGPGTRLTVT.

The V call is TRBV27, the J call TRBJ1-1; perhaps TRBD1 as D (5 bases). This CDR3 contains 15 residues. Trimming cost V 6 bases and J 8 bases, with 22 bases left between them. Looked up from germline, CDR1 is MNHEY and CDR2 is SMNVEV (reference sequence). Here the CDR3 reads CASSYYPPGGEEAFF. The CDR3 DNA reads TGTGCCAGCAGCTATTACCCACCTGGGGGGGAGGAAGCTTTCTTT.

CDR3 sequence (DNA): TGTGCCAGCAGCGTCGGGGACCGCGGGGAAAAACTGTTTTTT. Translated, it gives CASSVGDRGEKLFF. The gene calls are TRBV9 and TRBJ1-4; D possibly corresponds to TRBD1 (5 bases). Per the germline V gene, CDR1 is SGDLS and CDR2 is YYNGEE. This CDR3 has 14 amino acids. V lost 2 bases, J lost 8 bases, and 13 bases lay in between.

The chain uses TRBV5-1 and TRBJ2-2, with TRBD2 matching over 8 bases. Unmatched junction bases numbered 2, after V lost 3 bases and J lost 1 base. Germline CDR1 reads SGHRS; CDR2 reads YFSETQ. The CDR3 is 15 residues long. CDR3 sequence (DNA): TGCGCCAGCAGCTCAAGCGGGGGGAACACCGGGGAGCTGTTTTTT. It codes for CASSSSGGNTGELFF.

Of note for this clone: The sample carries other DNA sequences with the same CDR3. J is TRBJ2-2 and V is TRBV7-8; D is uncertain. The germline gives CDR1 SGHVS, CDR2 FQNEAQ. The V and J ends lost 5 bases and 4 bases respectively, with 20 bases between them. This CDR3 has 17 residues. The CDR3: CASSNLRQGSGTGELFF. CDR3 in DNA: TGTGCCAGCAGCAACCTACGACAAGGAAGTGGCACCGGGGAGCTGTTTTTT.

The chain joins TRBV7-9 to TRBJ1-1; D remains unclear. Between the trimmed V and J ends, which lost 2 bases and 4 bases, there was a span of 11 bases. This CDR3 contains 14 residues. Germline-derived CDR1 and CDR2 are SEHNR and FQNEAQ (reference sequence). This chain's CDR3 is CASSLYREITEAFF. The CDR3, as DNA: TGTGCCAGCAGCTTATATCGAGAGATCACTGAAGCTTTCTTT. The complete variable domain, with remaining parts taken from reference TRBV7-9 and TRBJ1-1, reads DTGVSQNPRHKITKRGQNVTFRCDPISEHNRLYWYRQTLGQGPEFLTYFQNEAQLEKSRLLSDRFSAERPKGSFSTLEIQRTEQGDSAMYLCASSLYREITEAFFGQGTRLTVV.

This clone showed up just a few times. The V call is TRBV19, the J call TRBJ1-2; no clear D. Germline values: CDR1 LNHDA, CDR2 SQIVND (reference sequence). V was pared by 7 bases and J by 7 bases, with 19 bases between. The CDR3 covers 14 residues. The CDR3 is CASIEDSSRSGYTF. CDR3 in DNA: TGTGCCAGTATCGAGGACTCGTCTCGGTCTGGCTACACCTTC.